This T cell receptor (beta chain) was observed in a study of T cell repertoires in cytomegalovirus infection. Whole-study results and caveats: Adding up the frequency of public TCR beta families identified people who carried CMV plus the relevant HLA. The response measured ex vivo was dominated by TCR beta clonotypes (HLA-C-restricted and CMV-specific).

The germline CDR1 and CDR2 sequences are DFQATT and SNEGSKA (reference sequence). This CDR3 is 16 amino acids long. V lost 0 bases and J 0 bases, leaving 12 bases between the germline ends. This clonotype was observed a handful of times. Antigen unknown. MiXCR, run by TCRdb on the reads, gives a single entry per CDR3 protein. The sample yields about 230,000 distinct CDR3 sequences, roughly 23% seen once. This clonotype was obtained from a human donor in good health (CMV status not recorded). Some clones in this sample may be carry-over from other donors' samples. Sequences were obtained from CD8+ T cells from PBMCs. The rearrangement joins TRBV20-1 to TRBJ1-3, with D unresolved. Here the CDR3 reads CSARDRRVSSGNTIYF. The CDR3, as DNA: TGCAGTGCTAGAGATCGGAGAGTGAGCTCTGGAAACACCATATATTTT.